This TCR beta chain is drawn from a study of tumor-infiltrating lymphocytes in primary liver carcinoma. Reverse transcription of 500 to 650 ng total RNA with a constant-region primer produced TCR beta cDNA. Nested multiplex PCR, run for three rounds with slightly modified ARM-PCR, yielded TCR beta libraries. Primers for the first two PCR rounds were TRBV1-TRBV30 forward primers and a C-beta reverse primer (roughly 10 cycles per round). TCRdb re-analysed the multiplex PCR reads in MiXCR, keeping a single row per CDR3 protein. Among roughly 49,000 distinct CDR3 sequences listed, approximately 70% were seen once. Per germline, CDR1 LGHNT and CDR2 FRNRAP. The CDR3 totals 17 residues. Unsorted bulk tissue (about 20-32 mg) underwent RNA and DNA co-extraction.

This receptor was taken from a man aged 35-49 years with primary liver carcinoma and hepatitis B virus infection. The chain employs TRBV12-5 and TRBJ2-1; 8 bases are a match to TRBD1. Material for sequencing was liver tumor tissue from sampling region 5. Subset reported: tumor region T5, tumor centre. In DNA, the CDR3 is TGTATTAGTGGTCCAGGGGGCGAGTATAGGTCGGGGGATGAGCAGTTCTTC. This encodes CISGPGGEYRSGDEQFF.